This passage covers 30 T cell receptor beta chains from one sample sequenced in a study of blood T cell repertoires in COVID-19. Here immunoSEQ multiplex PCR was the method, and the copy in TCRdb shows in-frame clones only, minus some. Here the sample spans fewer than 400,000 clones, around 90% being singletons. The sample was peripheral blood. The receptors here all came from a woman aged 30 to 39 with COVID-19, enrolled during active disease.

The chain has TRBV27 and TRBJ2-1; TRBD2 matches 11 bases. Trimming at V came to 4 bases and at J to 3 bases, leaving 2 bases not matched to a gene. The CDR3 is 15 amino acids. Germline V lookup: CDR1 MNHEY, CDR2 SMNVEV (reference sequence). This CDR3 reads CASSSGLADYNEQFF. Written as DNA, the CDR3 is TGTGCCAGCAGTTCGGGACTAGCGGACTACAATGAGCAGTTCTTC.

The genes are TRBV28 and TRBJ1-1, with TRBD1 identical over 7 bases. Germline V lookup: CDR1 MDHEN, CDR2 SYDVKM. V was pared by 4 bases and J by 4 bases, with 12 bases of the junction left unmatched. The CDR3 sequence is 16 residues long. The CDR3 DNA follows: TGTGCCAGCAGTTACCGGGACAGCACTAAAGGCACTGAAGCTTTCTTT. As protein: CASSYRDSTKGTEAFF.

The V gene is TRBV2, the J gene TRBJ1-1, with D tentatively TRBD1 (6 bases). CDR1 is SNHLY, CDR2 FYNNEI, per germline. The ends were cut back, 3 bases at V and 10 bases at J, with 12 bases in the middle. The length of the CDR3 is 12 residues. The CDR3 DNA reads TGTGCCAGCAGTGAGGGGGCAAGGAGAGCTTTCTTT. Translating gives CASSEGARRAFF.

V usage is TRBV11-2 and J usage is TRBJ1-6; tentatively, D is TRBD1 (6 bases). This CDR3 spans 12 amino acids. Germline V gives CDR1 SGHAT, CDR2 FQNNGV. Between the trimmed V and J ends, which lost 5 bases and 12 bases, there was a span of 11 bases. CDR3 bases: TGTGCCAGCAGCGACAGGTTTCAACCCCTCCACTTT. It codes for CASSDRFQPLHF.

The gene calls are TRBV5-1 and TRBJ2-1; 8 nucleotides match TRBD2. J gave up 10 bases and V 1 base, and 10 bases lay outside the gene matches. The germline CDR1 and CDR2 sequences are SGHRS and YFSETQ. CDR3 length equals 15 residues. CDR3 in DNA: TGCGCCAGCAGCTTGTCCCAGCGGGAGTTGGGCGAGCAGTTCTTC. Residues: CASSLSQRELGEQFF.

The chain joins TRBV3-1 (or the pseudogene TRBV3-2) to TRBJ1-2; 10 bases fit TRBD1. The V segment lost 7 bases and the J segment 8 bases; nucleotides outside the gene matches: 13. Germline CDR1 and CDR2: LGHDT and YNNKEL (reference sequence). The CDR3 totals 15 residues. The CDR3 loop is CASTPKGQGKRGYTF. The DNA of the CDR3 is TGTGCCAGCACCCCCAAGGGACAGGGGAAGAGGGGCTACACCTTC.

The chain joins TRBV15 to TRBJ1-1; D gene uncertain. The V gene's germline CDR1 is LNHNV and CDR2 YYDKDF (reference sequence). The V end was cut by 5 bases, the J end by 2 bases, with 15 bases between. The CDR3 spans 15 residues. CDR3 sequence: CATSPREGYNTEAFF. The CDR3 coding sequence is TGTGCCACCAGCCCAAGGGAGGGATATAACACTGAAGCTTTCTTT.

V is TRBV21-1 and J is TRBJ2-1; the table gives TRBD2 as D, unverified against the DNA. TRBV21-1 is designated a pseudogene. The CDR3 contains 16 residues. CDR3 DNA sequence: TGTGCCAGCAGCAAACCAATAGCGGGAGGGCCCTGTGAGCAGTTCTTC. Its protein is CASSKPIAGGPCEQFF.

This clone has a single count. This sequence joins TRBV19 and TRBJ2-3; 10 bases are a match to TRBD2. The germline gives CDR1 LNHDA, CDR2 SQIVND (reference sequence). The J segment lost 8 bases and the V segment lost 5 bases, leaving 7 bases of the junction unmatched. The CDR3 spans 14 residues. The CDR3 sequence: CASSSGTSDGTQYF. Written as DNA, the CDR3 is TGTGCCAGTAGTTCCGGGACTAGCGACGGTACGCAGTATTTT.

V is TRBV6-4 and J is TRBJ1-1, with 10 bases aligning to TRBD1. The trim removed 5 bases at V and 3 bases at J, leaving 3 bases unmatched. CDR1 and CDR2 from the germline V gene are MRHNA and SNTAGT. The CDR3 runs to 14 residues. The CDR3 DNA reads as TGTGCCAGCAGTAGACAGGGGGCTGACACTGAAGCTTTCTTT. Translated, it gives CASSRQGADTEAFF.

The chain links TRBV7-7 to TRBJ2-3; 13 bases map to TRBD2. Germline V gives CDR1 SSHAT, CDR2 FNYEAQ (reference sequence). J gave up 2 bases and V 5 bases, and 4 bases lay outside the gene matches. The CDR3 is 16 residues long. CDR3 amino acids: CASSAGLAGVTDTQYF. The CDR3 DNA follows: TGTGCCAGCAGCGCCGGACTAGCGGGAGTCACAGATACGCAGTATTTT. Complete variable domain (other parts from reference TRBV7-7 and TRBJ2-3): GAGVSQSPRYKVTKRGQDVTLRCDPISSHATLYWYQQALGQGPEFLTYFNYEAQPDKSGLPSDRFSAERPEGSISTLTIQRTEQRDSAMYRCASSAGLAGVTDTQYFGPGTRLTVL.

This clone was counted a few times. The chain is built from TRBV9 and TRBJ1-2; 9 nucleotides match TRBD1. The V gene end was trimmed by 4 bases and the J gene end by 10 bases; junction bases not matched to a gene: 14. This CDR3 has 15 amino acids. The germline V gene has CDR1 SGDLS and CDR2 YYNGEE. CDR3: CASSSGTGKLRHYTF. The CDR3 DNA sequence: TGTGCCAGCAGCTCCGGGACAGGGAAATTAAGGCACTACACCTTC.

This rearrangement joins TRBV27 to TRBJ1-5; D gene ambiguous. The V gene lost 2 bases and the J gene lost 9 bases, with 14 bases spanning the gap. The germline CDR1 and CDR2 sequences are MNHEY and SMNVEV (reference sequence). The CDR3 is 14 residues long. CDR3 DNA sequence: TGTGCCAGCAGTTTAGTGGGCGGGAAGCCGCCCCAGCATTTT. Translation: CASSLVGGKPPQHF.

This clone has a single count. The gene calls are TRBV23-1 and TRBJ1-3; perhaps TRBD1 as D (6 bases). TRBV23-1 is assigned to the ORF class and has an uncertain function. The CDR3 covers 17 residues. V lost 2 bases and J 10 bases, leaving 24 bases between the germline ends. The CDR3 sequence: CASSQPTPGTRSCTIYF. The DNA of the CDR3 is TGCGCCAGCAGTCAACCTACCCCCGGGACAAGGAGCTGTACCATATATTTT.

The chain joins TRBV28 to TRBJ2-1, with 7 bases fitting TRBD1. The J segment lost 0 bases and the V segment lost 5 bases, leaving 1 base of the junction unmatched. The CDR3 has 14 residues. The germline CDR1 and CDR2 sequences are MDHEN and SYDVKM. CDR3 nucleotides: TGTGCCAGCAGTGGGACAGTCTCCTACAATGAGCAGTTCTTC. It encodes CASSGTVSYNEQFF.

The chain joins TRBV28 to TRBJ2-3; TRBD1 might be the D (5 bases). V shed 6 bases and J shed 2 bases, with 6 bases lying between them. This CDR3 has 12 amino acids. Germline values: CDR1 MDHEN, CDR2 SYDVKM. The CDR3 bases are TGTGCCAGCAGGACAGACACAGATACGCAGTATTTT. Its protein product is CASRTDTDTQYF.

V and J are TRBV6-4 and TRBJ2-1, with 14 bases fitting TRBD2. Germline V gives CDR1 MRHNA, CDR2 SNTAGT. V shed 6 bases and J 7 bases; nucleotides not matched to a gene: 5. The CDR3 contains 15 residues. CDR3 sequence: CASSRLAGGVNEQFF. The DNA of the CDR3 is TGTGCCAGCAGCAGACTAGCGGGAGGGGTTAATGAGCAGTTCTTC.

This chain uses TRBV10-3 with TRBJ2-1; tentatively, D is TRBD1 (7 bases). The germline V gene has CDR1 ENHRY and CDR2 SYGVKD. Trimming left V 6 bases short and J 6 bases short, with 21 bases between. The CDR3 contains 16 residues. The CDR3 DNA follows: TGTGCCATCAGGGATCCCGGGAACAGGGGAGGCAATGAGCAGTTCTTC. Translated, it gives CAIRDPGNRGGNEQFF.

The chain joins TRBV18 to TRBJ1-2; 9 bases fit TRBD1. This CDR3 has 16 amino acids. From germline, CDR1 is KGHSH and CDR2 LQKENI. Germline trimming cut 2 bases from V and 4 bases from J; bases unmatched to any gene: 8. The CDR3 nucleotides are TGTGCCAGCTCACCAACGGGACAGGGAAATTCCTATGGCTACACCTTC. It is translated as CASSPTGQGNSYGYTF.

V gene TRBV5-4 combines with J gene TRBJ2-3; 12 nucleotides align to TRBD2. The germline CDR1 and CDR2 sequences are SGHNT and YYREEE (reference sequence). There are 15 residues in the CDR3. Germline trimming cut 4 bases from V and 3 bases from J; bases unmatched to any gene: 3. CDR3 loop: CASSEGTSGTDTQYF. CDR3 coding DNA: TGTGCCAGCAGCGAGGGGACTAGCGGGACAGATACGCAGTATTTT.

The V and J genes are TRBV14 and TRBJ1-2; a possible D gene is TRBD1 (6 bases). With 4 bases removed from V and 3 bases from J, the gap between germline ends came to 12 bases. CDR1 SGHDN and CDR2 FVKESK come from the germline V gene. The CDR3 consists of 14 residues. The chain's CDR3 is CASSRETGYYGYTF. The CDR3, as DNA: TGTGCCAGCAGCCGGGAAACAGGGTACTATGGCTACACCTTC.

The genes are TRBV7-2 and TRBJ1-1; D perhaps matches TRBD1 (5 bases). The CDR3 loop spans 14 amino acids. Germline V gives CDR1 SGHTA, CDR2 FQGNSA. V lost 5 bases to trimming and J lost 7 bases, with 17 bases between them. CDR3 amino acids: CASSALGGGFEAFF. CDR3 DNA: TGTGCCAGCAGCGCCCTGGGGGGGGGATTTGAAGCTTTCTTT. The full variable domain, with the rest looked up from reference TRBV7-2 and TRBJ1-1, is GAGVSQSPSNKVTEKGKDVELRCDPISGHTALYWYRQSLGQGLEFLIYFQGNSAPDKSGLPSDRFSAERTGGSVSTLTIQRTQQEDSAVYLCASSALGGGFEAFFGQGTRLTVV.

This clone has more than one count but fewer than ten. The gene calls are TRBV18 and TRBJ2-2, with TRBD1 matching over 9 bases. V was pared by 5 bases and J by 4 bases, with 5 bases of the junction left unmatched. This CDR3 has 15 amino acids. CDR1 is KGHSH and CDR2 is LQKENI in the germline V gene. The CDR3 loop reads CASSSGTGSTGELFF. DNA of the CDR3: TGTGCCAGCTCATCAGGGACAGGGTCCACCGGGGAGCTGTTTTTT.

This clone is a singleton in its sample. The chain combines TRBV29-1 with TRBJ2-5, with D hard to call. CDR3 length: 11 amino acids. CDR1 is SQVTM and CDR2 is ANQGSEA in the germline V gene. V lost 0 bases to trimming and J lost 5 bases, with 4 bases between them. CDR3 in DNA: TGCAGCGTTGAAGATATGGAGACCCAGTACTTC. This gives the protein CSVEDMETQYF.

This rearrangement joins TRBV6-1 to TRBJ1-1; TRBD1 matches at 10 bases. Germline V gene data show CDR1 as MNHNS and CDR2 as SASEGT. V was pared by 4 bases and J by 3 bases, with 11 bases of the junction left unmatched. This CDR3 region has 17 residues. CDR3 bases: TGTGCCAGCAGTGTCCCGGGACAGGGGTGGGCGGACACTGAAGCTTTCTTT. It specifies CASSVPGQGWADTEAFF.

The V and J genes are TRBV11-2 and TRBJ1-1; 8 nucleotides align to TRBD1. The CDR3 has 15 amino acids. The V and J ends lost 3 bases and 5 bases, in that order; junction bases with no gene match: 8. Germline values: CDR1 SGHAT, CDR2 FQNNGV. The CDR3 loop is CASSFTGGRSTEAFF. The CDR3 nucleotides read TGTGCCAGCAGCTTCACAGGGGGACGGAGTACTGAAGCTTTCTTT.

This chain links TRBV30 with TRBJ2-3; 14 bases agree with TRBD2. CDR1 is GTSNPN, CDR2 SVGIG, per germline (reference sequence). Trimming took 2 bases from V and 2 from J; bases not matched to a gene: 6. There are 17 residues in the CDR3. The CDR3 DNA is TGTGCCTGGAGTCCAGGACTAGCGGGAGGTGACACAGATACGCAGTATTTT. Protein product: CAWSPGLAGGDTDTQYF. Full variable domain (missing parts from reference TRBV30 and TRBJ2-3): SQTIHQWPATLVQPVGSPLSLECTVEGTSNPNLYWYRQAAGRGLQLLFYSVGIGQISSEVPQNLSASRPQDRQFILSSKKLLLSDSGFYLCAWSPGLAGGDTDTQYFGPGTRLTVL.

Here the CDR3 DNA reads TGTGCCAGCAGTGAGCAGGGTTCGAATACGCAGTATTTT. Translating gives CASSEQGSNTQYF. The chain couples TRBV6-1 to TRBJ2-3, with a weak D call TRBD1 (5 bases). CDR3 length: 13 residues. V was pared by 3 bases and J by 7 bases, with 11 bases between. Germline values: CDR1 MNHNS, CDR2 SASEGT.

The rearrangement joins TRBV18 to TRBJ2-1; 11 bases are shared with TRBD2. CDR1 is KGHSH, CDR2 LQKENI, per germline. V dropped 2 bases and J dropped 1; count of bases not matched to a gene: 4. The CDR3 is 17 amino acids. The CDR3 coding sequence is TGTGCCAGCTCACCATACACTAGCGGGGGTTCCTACAATGAGCAGTTCTTC. Amino acids: CASSPYTSGGSYNEQFF.

The chain couples TRBV5-1 to TRBJ2-5, with a weak D call TRBD1 (6 bases). There are 17 residues in the CDR3. Germline CDR1 and CDR2: SGHRS and YFSETQ. Trimming shortened V by 0 bases and J by 5 bases, and 20 bases separated the two germline ends. Here the CDR3 reads CASSLGLLGDRSETQYF. CDR3 DNA: TGCGCCAGCAGCTTGGGCCTCTTGGGAGACAGGTCGGAGACCCAGTACTTC.